The rows below give T cell receptor beta chains drawn from one sample of a study of T cells in Graves' hyperthyroidism and ophthalmopathy. TCRdb recomputed calls from the multiplex PCR reads with MiXCR, one row per CDR3 protein. The data contain 600,000 or so distinct CDR3 sequences, approximately 15% of them seen just once; the ten biggest clones take up 7.1%. Sequenced: blood. Every receptor here comes from a woman in her late teens or twenties with Graves' ophthalmopathy. CDR3s include the opening cysteine and the closing phenylalanine or tryptophan. The order of the fields is clone size, J gene, D gene, V gene, CDR3 DNA, CDR3 protein. D genes are given only for firm matches. Clone size, where shown, is once, few, many, or a class for clones that have expanded.

>many|TRBJ1-1|NA|TRBV12-3/TRBV12-4
TGTGCCAGCAGTTTGGCCAGGAGATTGAACACTGAAGCTTTCTTT
CASSLARRLNTEAFF
>many|TRBJ2-7|TRBD1|TRBV19
TGTGCCAGTACTCGGACAGGGATACACGAGCAGTACTTC
CASTRTGIHEQYF
>many|TRBJ2-3|TRBD2|TRBV7-2
TGTGCCAGCAGCTTTGCTAGCGGGAGCACAGATACGCAGTATTTT
CASSFASGSTDTQYF
>NA|TRBJ2-5|TRBD1|TRBV19
TGTGCCAGCCTAGGGACAGGGGGCTCGGAGACCCAGTACTTC
CASLGTGGSETQYF
>many|TRBJ1-1|NA|TRBV6-1
TGTGCCAGCGAATGGGGTCTCAGGAACACTGAAGCTTTCTTT
CASEWGLRNTEAFF
>many|TRBJ1-1|NA|TRBV28
TGTGCCAGCAGCACCAGGGAGAACACTGAAGCTTTCTTT
CASSTRENTEAFF
>NA|TRBJ2-4|NA|TRBV7-9
TGTGCCAGCAGCTACCTATCCCGGGGGATTCAGTACTTC
CASSYLSRGIQYF
>many|TRBJ2-1|TRBD2|TRBV13
TGTGCCAGCAGCTCGGGACTAGCGAGCGTGACGAATGAGCAGTTCTTC
CASSSGLASVTNEQFF
>NA|TRBJ2-2|NA|TRBV19
TGTGCCAGTCTTGCGGGACACACCGGGGAGCTGTTTTTT
CASLAGHTGELFF
>many|TRBJ1-5|NA|TRBV3-1
TGTGCCAGCAGCCAAAACAGTGGCAATCAGCCCCAGCATTTT
CASSQNSGNQPQHF
>many|TRBJ2-5|TRBD2|TRBV9
TGTGCCAGCAGCGTAGCGGGCGGGGGGGCTGAGACCCAGTACTTC
CASSVAGGGAETQYF
>many|TRBJ1-2|NA|TRBV20-1
TGCAGTGCTAGAGATCGACAGTCTAACTATGGCTACACCTTC
CSARDRQSNYGYTF
>few|TRBJ1-2|TRBD1|TRBV18
TGTGCCAGCTCACCCCTCGGGACAGGTGTCTACTATGGCTACACCTTC
CASSPLGTGVYYGYTF
>few|TRBJ2-3|NA|TRBV7-9
TGTGCCAGCAGCCTGGACACGGCTAAAGATACGCAGTATTTT
CASSLDTAKDTQYF
>few|TRBJ1-5|NA|TRBV5-8
TGTGCCAGCAGCTTCGACGAAGATCAGCCCCAGCATTTT
CASSFDEDQPQHF
>few|TRBJ1-2|NA|TRBV9
TGTGCCAGCACCGGACAGATTTTTTATGGCTACACCTTC
CASTGQIFYGYTF
>many|TRBJ2-1|NA|TRBV11-3
TGTGCCAGCAGCCAGGGGGCGGGAGGGCTCAGAGGTGAGCAGTTCTTC
CASSQGAGGLRGEQFF
>many|TRBJ2-3|TRBD2|TRBV20-1
TGCAGTGCTAGAGGTCGCCTAGCGGAGCTTACAGATACGCAGTATTTT
CSARGRLAELTDTQYF
>NA|TRBJ1-5|TRBD1|TRBV12-5
TGTGCTAGTGGTTTCGTTCTGACAGGGGCGGGCAATCAGCCCCAGCATTTT
CASGFVLTGAGNQPQHF
>once|TRBJ1-5|NA|TRBV19
TGTGCCAGTAGTATAGCGGCCTACAGGGATAGCAATCAGCCCCAGCATTTT
CASSIAAYRDSNQPQHF
>many|TRBJ1-2|NA|TRBV7-2
TGTGCCAGCAGCTTCGGAGCAAGGTTCTATGGCTACACCTTC
CASSFGARFYGYTF
>few|TRBJ2-1|TRBD2|TRBV7-9
TGTGCCACCCCCCCGAGCGGGAGTTTGCTTGTCTCCTACAATGAGCAGTTCTTC
CATPPSGSLLVSYNEQFF
>many|TRBJ1-1|NA|TRBV7-3
TGTGCCAGCAGCTTATCAGGGGTTGAAGCTTTCTTT
CASSLSGVEAFF
>few|TRBJ2-2|TRBD2|TRBV9
TGTGCCAGCAGCGTAATGGCTAGCGGGGGCGCGAACACCGGGGAGCTGTTTTTT
CASSVMASGGANTGELFF
>few|TRBJ2-7|NA|TRBV29-1
TGCAGCGTTGACGCACAGGGCGCATACGAGCAGTACTTC
CSVDAQGAYEQYF
>NA|TRBJ1-1|NA|TRBV5-8
TGTGCCAGCAGCCTAGGATTGGTCGGTGAAGCTTTCTTT
CASSLGLVGEAFF
>many|TRBJ2-7|NA|TRBV7-3
TGTGCCAGCAGCTTATTTCAGGGCTACGAGCAGTACTTC
CASSLFQGYEQYF
>many|TRBJ1-2|TRBD1|TRBV7-2
TGTGCCAGCAGGCGGGACAGCATACACTATGGCTACACCTTC
CASRRDSIHYGYTF
>many|TRBJ1-1|NA|TRBV20-1
TGCAGTGCTAGAGATCGGCAGGACAACACTGAAGCTTTCTTT
CSARDRQDNTEAFF
>few|TRBJ1-2|NA|TRBV5-1
TGCGCCAGCAGGGTTAACAGGGAAAATGGCTACACCTTC
CASRVNRENGYTF
>many|TRBJ2-3|NA|TRBV27
TGTGCCAGCAGTTGGGGGGCCTTCGGCACAGATACGCAGTATTTT
CASSWGAFGTDTQYF
>once|TRBJ2-3|NA|TRBV20-1
TGCAGTGCAATCCGGGACCAACCAGAATACACAGATACGCAGTATTTT
CSAIRDQPEYTDTQYF
>many|TRBJ2-1|TRBD2|TRBV12-3/TRBV12-4
TGTGCCAGCACCCACAGCGGGGTTTACAATGAGCAGTTCTTC
CASTHSGVYNEQFF
>many|TRBJ2-3|NA|TRBV2
TGTGCCAGCAGCCCCCAAGGAGGGTGGTCAGATACGCAGTATTTT
CASSPQGGWSDTQYF
>many|TRBJ2-2|NA|TRBV28
TGTGCCAGCAGTTCCCGTCTCCCCGGGGAGCTGTTTTTT
CASSSRLPGELFF
>many|TRBJ1-1|NA|TRBV7-8
TGTGCCAGCAGCTTATCCAGAGCGAACACTGAAGCTTTCTTT
CASSLSRANTEAFF
>NA|TRBJ2-5|NA|TRBV5-1
TGCGCCAGCAGCCAGGGCCTCCCAGAGACCCAGTACTTC
CASSQGLPETQYF
>many|TRBJ2-1|NA|TRBV7-9
TGTGCCAGCAGCTTAAGAGCGGCCTCCTACAATGAGCAGTTCTTC
CASSLRAASYNEQFF
>few|TRBJ1-3|NA|TRBV14
TGTGCCAGCAGCCAGGGGACACTTGGAAACACCATATATTTT
CASSQGTLGNTIYF
>few|TRBJ2-3|TRBD1|TRBV7-9
TGTGCCTCTGGGACAGGGCCTGGGACGCAGTATTTT
CASGTGPGTQYF
>NA|TRBJ1-2|TRBD1|TRBV6-2/TRBV6-3
TGTGCCAGCAGCCAAACTCGACAGGGGCTGGGGTATGGCTACACCTTC
CASSQTRQGLGYGYTF
>many|TRBJ2-1|TRBD1|TRBV5-1
TGCGCCAGCAGCGTTCCGGGACAGGGGACGAATGAGCAGTTCTTC
CASSVPGQGTNEQFF
>many|TRBJ2-7|TRBD2|TRBV19
TGTGCCAGTAGCCCCCTCAGCGGGAGGAACGTCGAGCAGTACTTC
CASSPLSGRNVEQYF
>once|TRBJ2-3|TRBD2|TRBV3-1
TGTGCCAGCAGCCAAGATTTGCGCGGGGGTTCAGATACGCAGTATTTT
CASSQDLRGGSDTQYF
>medium-sized|TRBJ2-3|NA|TRBV12-3/TRBV12-4
TGTGCCAGCAGTTGGACAACTAGCACAGATACGCAGTATTTT
CASSWTTSTDTQYF
>many|TRBJ2-5|NA|TRBV28
TGTGCCAGCACCCCTAGGGGGGCTGGGACCCAGTACTTC
CASTPRGAGTQYF
>few|TRBJ1-3|NA|TRBV9
TGTGCCAGCAGCCCGCTTGCGGAAAACTCTGGAAACACCATATATTTT
CASSPLAENSGNTIYF